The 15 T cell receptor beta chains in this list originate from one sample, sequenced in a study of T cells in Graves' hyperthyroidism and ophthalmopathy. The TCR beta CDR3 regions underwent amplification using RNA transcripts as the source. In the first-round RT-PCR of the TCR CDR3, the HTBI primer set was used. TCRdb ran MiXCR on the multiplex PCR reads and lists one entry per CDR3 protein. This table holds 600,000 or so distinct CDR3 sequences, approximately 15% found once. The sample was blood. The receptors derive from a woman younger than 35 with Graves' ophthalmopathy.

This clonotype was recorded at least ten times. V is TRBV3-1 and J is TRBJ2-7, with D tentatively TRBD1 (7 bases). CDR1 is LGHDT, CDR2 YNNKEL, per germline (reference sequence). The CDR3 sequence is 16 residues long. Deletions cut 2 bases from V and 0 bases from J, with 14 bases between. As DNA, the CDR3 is TGTGCCAGCAGCCAAAGGCAGGGGGGAAGCTCCTACGAGCAGTACTTC. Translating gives CASSQRQGGSSYEQYF.

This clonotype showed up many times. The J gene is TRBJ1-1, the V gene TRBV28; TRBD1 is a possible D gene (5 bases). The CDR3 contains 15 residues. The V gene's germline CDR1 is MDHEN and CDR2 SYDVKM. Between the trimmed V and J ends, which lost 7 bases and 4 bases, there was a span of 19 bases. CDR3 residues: CASTLLGDWATEAFF. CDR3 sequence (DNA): TGTGCCAGCACTCTCCTGGGGGATTGGGCCACTGAAGCTTTCTTT.

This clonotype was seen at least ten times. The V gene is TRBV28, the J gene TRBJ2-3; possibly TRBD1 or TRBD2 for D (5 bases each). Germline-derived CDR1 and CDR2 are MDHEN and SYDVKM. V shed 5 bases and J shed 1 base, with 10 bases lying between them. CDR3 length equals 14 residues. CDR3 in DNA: TGTGCCAGCAGTCCGGGGCCAGGCACAGATACGCAGTATTTT. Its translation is CASSPGPGTDTQYF.

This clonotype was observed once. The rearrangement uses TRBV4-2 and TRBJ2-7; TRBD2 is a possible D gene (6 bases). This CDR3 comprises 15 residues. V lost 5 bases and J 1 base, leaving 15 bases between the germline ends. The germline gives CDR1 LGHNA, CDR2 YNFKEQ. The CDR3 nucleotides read TGTGCCAGCAGCAACCGGAGGGCCAGTTCCTACGAGCAGTACTTC. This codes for CASSNRRASSYEQYF.

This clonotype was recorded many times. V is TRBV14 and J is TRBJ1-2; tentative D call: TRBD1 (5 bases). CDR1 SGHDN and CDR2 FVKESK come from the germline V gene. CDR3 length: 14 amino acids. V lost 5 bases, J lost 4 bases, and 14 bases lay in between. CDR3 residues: CASSDERGVYGYTF. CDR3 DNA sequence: TGTGCCAGCAGCGATGAGAGGGGTGTCTATGGCTACACCTTC.

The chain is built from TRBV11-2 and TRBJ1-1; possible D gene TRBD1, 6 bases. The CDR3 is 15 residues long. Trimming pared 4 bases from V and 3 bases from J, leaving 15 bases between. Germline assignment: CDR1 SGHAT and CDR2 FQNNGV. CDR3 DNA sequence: TGTGCCAGCAGCTACGGCGGGGGCCGATACACTGAAGCTTTCTTT. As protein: CASSYGGGRYTEAFF.

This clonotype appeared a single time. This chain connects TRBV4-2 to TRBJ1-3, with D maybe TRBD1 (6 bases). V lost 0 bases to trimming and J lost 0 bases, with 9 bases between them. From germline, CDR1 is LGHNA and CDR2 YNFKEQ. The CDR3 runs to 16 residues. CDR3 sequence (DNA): TGTGCCAGCAGCCAAGATGGCAGGGGCTCTGGAAACACCATATATTTT. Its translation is CASSQDGRGSGNTIYF.

The CDR3 loop is CASSLGQGVGEEETQYF. The CDR3, as DNA: TGTGCCAGCAGCCTGGGACAGGGGGTGGGTGAAGAAGAGACCCAGTACTTC. The J gene is TRBJ2-5, the V gene TRBV6-1; 11 bases fit TRBD1. CDR1 is MNHNS and CDR2 is SASEGT in the germline V gene. The CDR3 is made up of 17 amino acids. Germline trimming cut 6 bases from V and 3 bases from J; bases unmatched to any gene: 12.

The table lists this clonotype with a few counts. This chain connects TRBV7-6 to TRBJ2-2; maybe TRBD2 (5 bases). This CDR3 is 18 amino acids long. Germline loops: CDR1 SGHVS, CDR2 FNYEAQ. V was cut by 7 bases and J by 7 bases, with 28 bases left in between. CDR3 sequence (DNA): TGTGCCAGCACCCGGAAGGCGGGCCAAATGGCCATTAGCGGGGAGCTGTTTTTT. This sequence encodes CASTRKAGQMAISGELFF.

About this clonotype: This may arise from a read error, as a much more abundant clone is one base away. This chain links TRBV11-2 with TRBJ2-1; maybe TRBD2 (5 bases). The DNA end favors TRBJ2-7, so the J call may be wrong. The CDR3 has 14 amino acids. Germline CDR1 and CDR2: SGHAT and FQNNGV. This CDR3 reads CASSLARTGNEQYF. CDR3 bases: TGTGCCAGCAGCTTAGCTAGAACGGGGAATGAGCAGTACTTC.

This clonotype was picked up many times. This chain's CDR3 is CASSGDRVNTEAFF. CDR3 in DNA: TGTGCCAGCAGTGGGGACAGGGTAAACACTGAAGCTTTCTTT. The chain employs TRBV28 and TRBJ1-1; TRBD1 agrees at 9 bases. The CDR3 is 14 amino acids. Germline V CDR1 and CDR2: MDHEN, SYDVKM. V was pared by 5 bases and J by 2 bases, with 3 bases of the junction left unmatched. Full variable domain (remainder filled in from reference TRBV28 and TRBJ1-1): DVKVTQSSRYLVKRTGEKVFLECVQDMDHENMFWYRQDPGLGLRLIYFSYDVKMKEKGDIPEGYSVSREKKERFSLILESASTNQTSMYLCASSGDRVNTEAFFGQGTRLTVV.

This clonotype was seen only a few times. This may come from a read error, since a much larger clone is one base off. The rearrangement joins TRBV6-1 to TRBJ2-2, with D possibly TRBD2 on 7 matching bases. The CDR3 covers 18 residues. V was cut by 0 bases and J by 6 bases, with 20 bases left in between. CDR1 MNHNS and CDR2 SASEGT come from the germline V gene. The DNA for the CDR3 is TGTGCCAGCAGTGAAGCGGGCCTTCGGGGGGCGGGGGCCGGGGAGCTGTTTTTT. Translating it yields CASSEAGLRGAGAGELFF.

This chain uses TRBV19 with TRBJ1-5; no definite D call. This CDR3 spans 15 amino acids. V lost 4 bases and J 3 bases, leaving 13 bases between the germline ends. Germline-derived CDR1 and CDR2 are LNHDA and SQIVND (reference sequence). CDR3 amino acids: CASSKVDRLNQPQHF. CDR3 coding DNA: TGTGCCAGTAGTAAGGTTGATAGACTCAATCAGCCCCAGCATTTT.

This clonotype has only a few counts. CDR3 sequence: CASSRTGLKQYF. The CDR3 nucleotides read TGTGCCAGCAGCCGGACAGGGCTCAAGCAGTACTTC. The gene calls are TRBV4-2 and TRBJ2-7, with 8 bases fitting TRBD1. The CDR3 extends over 12 amino acids. The germline V gene encodes CDR1 LGHNA and CDR2 YNFKEQ. Losses at the gene ends were 4 bases for V and 8 bases for J; bases not matched to a gene: 4.

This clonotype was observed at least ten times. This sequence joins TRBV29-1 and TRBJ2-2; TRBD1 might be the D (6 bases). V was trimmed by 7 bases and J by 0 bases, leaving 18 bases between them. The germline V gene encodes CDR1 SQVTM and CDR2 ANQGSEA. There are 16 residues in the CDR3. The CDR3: CSAITGTTTNTGELFF. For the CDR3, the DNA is TGCAGCGCCATCACCGGGACAACAACGAACACCGGGGAGCTGTTTTTT.